The T cell receptor (beta chain) under discussion was sequenced for a study of shared clonotypes between healthy human individuals. CD45RO-negative cells were positively selected for CCR7, leaving out terminally differentiated effector memory CD45RA+ cells. Sequenced by immunoSEQ multiplex PCR; TCRdb stores in-frame clones only, minus some. In the table there are approximately 720,000 clones, roughly nine tenths of which are singletons. Per the germline V gene, CDR1 is MGHDK and CDR2 is SYGVNS. The junction had 7 bases not matched to a gene; V was cut back by 8 bases and J by 3 bases. The CDR3 runs 13 residues.

The TCR was taken from a man younger than 45 in good health. Sequenced material: naive CD8+ T cells sorted from blood. This rearrangement joins TRBV25-1 to TRBJ2-7; 7 bases line up with TRBD1. The CDR3 loop reads CASRGGADYEQYF. The CDR3 DNA sequence: TGTGCCAGCCGAGGGGGCGCTGACTACGAGCAGTACTTC.